The 17 T cell receptor beta chains listed next were all sequenced from one sample in a study of identical twins. TCRdb re-derived calls from the 5' RACE reads in MiXCR, one entry per CDR3 protein. The sample lists approximately 250,000 distinct CDR3 sequences; over 5.5% were seen once. Separately, the same data were catalogued under a study of T cells expressing NK-cell markers.

Sequences were obtained from CD8+ T cells sorted from blood. These receptors were obtained from a woman under 30 in good health.

This clonotype was recorded many times. The rearrangement links TRBV7-2 to TRBJ2-2, with 7 bases fitting TRBD2. The CDR3 consists of 17 residues. Trimming took 3 bases from V and 0 from J; bases not matched to a gene: 7. The germline V gene has CDR1 SGHTA and CDR2 FQGNSA. The DNA of the CDR3 is TGTGCCAGCAGCTTCCTAGATCGGGGGGCGAACACCGGGGAGCTGTTTTTT. It encodes CASSFLDRGANTGELFF.

This clonotype was seen a few times. This chain links TRBV20-1 with TRBJ2-7; no clear D. The CDR3 loop spans 14 amino acids. The germline CDR1 and CDR2 sequences are DFQATT and SNEGSKA (reference sequence). Trimming stripped 1 base from V and 1 base from J, with 11 bases between. This chain's CDR3 is CSARATDGSYEQYF. CDR3 in DNA: TGCAGTGCTAGAGCCACGGACGGGTCCTACGAGCAGTACTTC.

This chain connects TRBV20-1 to TRBJ2-5, with D possibly being TRBD1 or TRBD2 (5 bases each). Trimming cost V 6 bases and J 3 bases, with 14 bases left between them. Germline assignment: CDR1 DFQATT and CDR2 SNEGSKA (reference sequence). The CDR3 extends over 13 amino acids. This CDR3 reads CSAPRGTEETQYF. The CDR3 nucleotides are TGCAGTGCCCCCCGTGGGACGGAAGAGACCCAGTACTTC.

This clonotype showed up just a few times. The J gene is TRBJ2-1, the V gene TRBV12-3 or TRBV12-4; 7 nucleotides agree with TRBD2. The CDR3 is made up of 15 amino acids. J was trimmed by 5 bases and V by 3 bases; bases with no gene match: 7. The CDR3 sequence: CASSFQAGLNNEQFF. CDR3 DNA: TGTGCCAGCAGTTTCCAAGCGGGACTTAACAATGAGCAGTTCTTC.

This chain links TRBV29-1 with TRBJ2-3, with D possibly being TRBD1 or TRBD2 (5 bases each). The ends were cut back, 5 bases at V and 1 base at J, with 10 bases in the middle. The CDR3 is made up of 13 amino acids. Germline-derived CDR1 and CDR2 are SQVTM and ANQGSEA. In DNA, the CDR3 is TGCAGCGTTAAACCGGGGCGCACAGATACGCAGTATTTT. Its translation: CSVKPGRTDTQYF.

This clonotype was recorded many times. The chain uses TRBV27 and TRBJ2-2; 11 nucleotides match TRBD2. The CDR3 totals 15 residues. The germline V gene has CDR1 MNHEY and CDR2 SMNVEV (reference sequence). Germline trimming cut 1 base from V and 5 bases from J; bases unmatched to any gene: 0. The CDR3 region has the DNA TGTGCCAGCAGTTTATTAGCGGGGGGGACCGGGGAGCTGTTTTTT. Translation: CASSLLAGGTGELFF.

Only a few counts were recorded for this clonotype. The chain employs TRBV9 and TRBJ2-5, with 7 bases lining up with TRBD2. The CDR3 is 16 residues long. With V trimmed by 0 bases and J by 0 bases, 5 bases remained unmatched. CDR1 is SGDLS and CDR2 is YYNGEE in the germline V gene. Written as DNA, the CDR3 is TGTGCCAGCAGCGTAGGCGGTAGCGGGTACCAAGAGACCCAGTACTTC. Its translation is CASSVGGSGYQETQYF. Full variable domain (missing parts from reference TRBV9 and TRBJ2-5): DSGVTQTPKHLITATGQRVTLRCSPRSGDLSVYWYQQSLDQGLQFLIQYYNGEERAKGNILERFSAQQFPDLHSELNLSSLELGDSALYFCASSVGGSGYQETQYFGPGTRLLVL.

This clonotype was seen repeatedly, ten times or more. V and J are TRBV30 and TRBJ2-1; unclear D gene. V was cut by 0 bases and J by 7 bases, with 4 bases left in between. This CDR3 is built from 11 residues. The germline V gene encodes CDR1 GTSNPN and CDR2 SVGIG (reference sequence). CDR3 DNA: TGTGCCTGGAGTGTGACGAATGAGCAGTTCTTC. Translated: CAWSVTNEQFF.

This clonotype was recorded at least ten times. The chain employs TRBV4-2 and TRBJ2-3; possibly TRBD2 for D (5 bases). Germline V gene lookup returns CDR1 LGHNA and CDR2 YNFKEQ. V shed 4 bases and J shed 0 bases, with 14 bases lying between them. The length of the CDR3 is 16 residues. The CDR3 spells CASSPYLDFSTDTQYF. The CDR3 region has the DNA TGTGCCAGCAGCCCCTATTTGGACTTTAGCACAGATACGCAGTATTTT.

This clonotype was seen a few times. The chain links TRBV6-5 to TRBJ2-5, with TRBD2 matching over 9 bases. Looked up from germline, CDR1 is MNHEY and CDR2 is SVGAGI. J lost 4 bases, V lost 4 bases, and 10 bases had no gene match. This CDR3 spans 16 amino acids. This chain's CDR3 is CASSSLAGAPTETQYF. The CDR3, as DNA: TGTGCCAGCAGTTCCTTAGCGGGAGCCCCAACAGAGACCCAGTACTTC.

This clonotype was picked up a small number of times. This chain joins TRBV7-9 and TRBJ2-1, with D perhaps being TRBD1 or TRBD2 (6 bases each). This CDR3 spans 14 amino acids. Germline CDR1 and CDR2: SEHNR and FQNEAQ (reference sequence). The V gene lost 1 base and the J gene lost 10 bases, with 14 bases spanning the gap. The CDR3: CASSLGGGFGEQFF. CDR3 in DNA: TGTGCCAGCAGCTTAGGAGGGGGGTTTGGCGAGCAGTTCTTC.

There are a few counts of this clonotype. This rearrangement joins TRBV7-8 to TRBJ2-7; maybe TRBD1 (6 bases). Trimming took off 0 bases at V and 3 bases at J, with 9 bases between the two ends. The CDR3 has 14 residues. Looked up from germline, CDR1 is SGHVS and CDR2 is FQNEAQ. The CDR3: CASSLAGTNYEQYF. DNA of the CDR3: TGTGCCAGCAGCTTAGCCGGGACAAACTACGAGCAGTACTTC.

This clonotype was observed many times. The J gene is TRBJ2-1, the V gene TRBV5-1; D uncertain. The CDR3 totals 16 residues. Germline CDR1 reads SGHRS; CDR2 reads YFSETQ. Trimming cost V 0 bases and J 7 bases, with 17 bases left between them. The CDR3 DNA follows: TGCGCCAGCAGCTTGGATCTCGGTTCCCGCCTTAATGAGCAGTTCTTC. It codes for CASSLDLGSRLNEQFF.

Many counts were recorded for this clonotype. The rearrangement joins TRBV30 to TRBJ2-3; D is uncertain. Per germline, CDR1 GTSNPN and CDR2 SVGIG (reference sequence). There are 11 residues in the CDR3. V was trimmed by 4 bases and J by 4 bases, leaving 6 bases between them. CDR3 residues: CAWMKSDTQYF. DNA of the CDR3: TGTGCCTGGATGAAATCAGATACGCAGTATTTT.

A few counts support this clonotype. The genes are TRBV12-3 or TRBV12-4 and TRBJ2-5; 14 positions match TRBD2. CDR3 length: 16 amino acids. V lost 3 bases to trimming and J lost 3 bases; unmatched junction nucleotides: 3. The CDR3 loop reads CASSFGTSGSKETQYF. The CDR3 region has the DNA TGTGCCAGCAGTTTCGGGACTAGCGGGAGCAAAGAGACCCAGTACTTC.

This clonotype has at least ten counts. V usage is TRBV9 and J usage is TRBJ2-5; either TRBD1 or TRBD2 may supply D (5 bases each). Looked up from germline, CDR1 is SGDLS and CDR2 is YYNGEE. V lost 3 bases and J lost 3, with 18 bases in between. CDR3 length: 16 amino acids. The CDR3 spells CASSDSEGHSEETQYF. DNA of the CDR3: TGTGCCAGCAGCGATTCCGAAGGACATAGCGAAGAGACCCAGTACTTC.

The chain has TRBV20-1 and TRBJ2-1; D possibly matches TRBD1 or TRBD2 (5 bases each). Looked up from germline, CDR1 is DFQATT and CDR2 is SNEGSKA (reference sequence). The V gene lost 6 bases and the J gene lost 6 bases, with 15 bases spanning the gap. There are 13 residues in the CDR3. The CDR3 DNA sequence: TGCAGTGCCCCGGGACGGTCATTCAATGAGCAGTTCTTC. It translates to CSAPGRSFNEQFF.